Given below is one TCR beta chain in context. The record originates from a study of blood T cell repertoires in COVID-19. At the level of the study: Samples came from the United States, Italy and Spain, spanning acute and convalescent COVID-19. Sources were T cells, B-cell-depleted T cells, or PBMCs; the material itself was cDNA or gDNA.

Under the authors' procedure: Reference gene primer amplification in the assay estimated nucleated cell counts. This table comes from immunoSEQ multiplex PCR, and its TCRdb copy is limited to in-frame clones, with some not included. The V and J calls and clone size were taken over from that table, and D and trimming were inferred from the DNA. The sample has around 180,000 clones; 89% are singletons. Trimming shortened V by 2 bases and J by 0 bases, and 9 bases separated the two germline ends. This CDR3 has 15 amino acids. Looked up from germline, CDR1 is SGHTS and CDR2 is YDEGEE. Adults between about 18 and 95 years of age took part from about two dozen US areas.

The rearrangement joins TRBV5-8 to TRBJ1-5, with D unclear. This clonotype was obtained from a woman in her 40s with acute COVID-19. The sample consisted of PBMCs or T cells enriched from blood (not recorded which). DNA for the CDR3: TGTGCCAGCAGCTTTCCAGGCAATAGCAATCAGCCCCAGCATTTT. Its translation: CASSFPGNSNQPQHF.